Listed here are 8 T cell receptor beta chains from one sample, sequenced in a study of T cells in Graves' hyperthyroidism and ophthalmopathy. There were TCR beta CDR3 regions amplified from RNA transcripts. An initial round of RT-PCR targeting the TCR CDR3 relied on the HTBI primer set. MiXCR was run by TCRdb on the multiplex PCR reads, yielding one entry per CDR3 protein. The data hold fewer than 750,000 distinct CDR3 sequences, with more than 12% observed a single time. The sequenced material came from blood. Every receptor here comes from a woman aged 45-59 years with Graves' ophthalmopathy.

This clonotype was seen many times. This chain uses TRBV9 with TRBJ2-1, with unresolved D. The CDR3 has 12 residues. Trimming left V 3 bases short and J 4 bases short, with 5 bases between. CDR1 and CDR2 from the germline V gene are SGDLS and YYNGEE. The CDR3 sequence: CASSGDYNEQFF. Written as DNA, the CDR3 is TGTGCCAGCAGCGGGGATTACAATGAGCAGTTCTTC.

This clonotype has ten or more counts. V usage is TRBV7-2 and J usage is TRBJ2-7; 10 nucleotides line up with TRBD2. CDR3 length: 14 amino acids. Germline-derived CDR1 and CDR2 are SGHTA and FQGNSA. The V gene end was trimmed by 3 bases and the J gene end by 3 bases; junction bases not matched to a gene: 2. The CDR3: CASSLLAGVYEQYF. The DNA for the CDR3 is TGTGCCAGCAGCTTGCTAGCGGGAGTCTACGAGCAGTACTTC.

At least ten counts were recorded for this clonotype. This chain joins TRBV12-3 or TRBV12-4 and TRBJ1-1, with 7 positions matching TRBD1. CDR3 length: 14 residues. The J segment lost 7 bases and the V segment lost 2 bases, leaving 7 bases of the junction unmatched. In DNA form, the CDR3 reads TGTGCCAGCAGTTTACTGAGGACAGGCGTTGAAGCTTTCTTT. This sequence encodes CASSLLRTGVEAFF.

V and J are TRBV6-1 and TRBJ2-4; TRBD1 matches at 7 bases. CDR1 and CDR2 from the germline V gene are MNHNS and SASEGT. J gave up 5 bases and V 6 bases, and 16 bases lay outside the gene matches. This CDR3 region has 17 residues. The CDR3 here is CASSPLNPRGRENIQYF. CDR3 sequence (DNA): TGTGCCAGCAGCCCACTAAATCCTAGGGGGCGGGAAAACATTCAGTACTTC.

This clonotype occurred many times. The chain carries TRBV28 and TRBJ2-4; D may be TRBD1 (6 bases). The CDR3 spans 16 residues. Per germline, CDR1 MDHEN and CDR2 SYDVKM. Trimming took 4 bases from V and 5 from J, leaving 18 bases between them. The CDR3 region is CASSSGRDTVENIQYF. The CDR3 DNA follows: TGTGCCAGCAGTTCCGGACGGGACACGGTAGAAAACATTCAGTACTTC.

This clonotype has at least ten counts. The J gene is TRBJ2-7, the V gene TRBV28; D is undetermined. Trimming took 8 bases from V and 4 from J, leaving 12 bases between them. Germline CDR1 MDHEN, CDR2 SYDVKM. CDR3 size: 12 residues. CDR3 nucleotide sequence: TGTGCCAGCTCCCACCACTCATACGAGCAGTACTTC. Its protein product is CASSHHSYEQYF. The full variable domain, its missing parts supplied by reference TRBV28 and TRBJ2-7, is DVKVTQSSRYLVKRTGEKVFLECVQDMDHENMFWYRQDPGLGLRLIYFSYDVKMKEKGDIPEGYSVSREKKERFSLILESASTNQTSMYLCASSHHSYEQYFGPGTRLTVT.

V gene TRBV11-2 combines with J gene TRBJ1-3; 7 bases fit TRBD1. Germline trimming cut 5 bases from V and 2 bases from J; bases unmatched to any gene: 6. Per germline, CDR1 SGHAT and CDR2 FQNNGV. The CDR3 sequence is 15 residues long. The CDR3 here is CASSRRQGAGNTIYF. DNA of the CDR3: TGTGCCAGCAGCCGACGACAGGGAGCTGGAAACACCATATATTTT.

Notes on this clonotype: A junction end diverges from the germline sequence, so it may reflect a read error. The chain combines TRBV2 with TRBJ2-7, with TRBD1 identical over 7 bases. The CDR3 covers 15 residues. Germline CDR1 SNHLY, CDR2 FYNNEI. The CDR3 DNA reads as TGTGCCAGCAGGGAAGGGACAGCCACCACCTACGAGCAGTACTTC. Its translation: CASREGTATTYEQYF.